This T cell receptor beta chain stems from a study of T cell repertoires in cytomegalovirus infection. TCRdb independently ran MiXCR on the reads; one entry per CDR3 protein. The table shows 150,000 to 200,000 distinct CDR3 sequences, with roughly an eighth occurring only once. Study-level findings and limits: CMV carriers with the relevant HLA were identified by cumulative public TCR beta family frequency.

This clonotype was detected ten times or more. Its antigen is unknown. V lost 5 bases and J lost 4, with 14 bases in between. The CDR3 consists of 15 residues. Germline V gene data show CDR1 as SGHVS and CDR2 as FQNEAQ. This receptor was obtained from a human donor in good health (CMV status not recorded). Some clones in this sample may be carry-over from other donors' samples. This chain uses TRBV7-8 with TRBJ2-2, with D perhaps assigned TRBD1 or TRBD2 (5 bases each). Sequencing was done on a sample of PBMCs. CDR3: CASSPGTPTTGELFF. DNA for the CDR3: TGTGCCAGCAGCCCCGGGACCCCGACCACCGGGGAGCTGTTTTTT.